What follows are 16 T cell receptor beta chains derived from one specimen sequenced in a study of cytomegalovirus exposure and HLA in healthy donors. Profiled with immunoSEQ multiplex PCR; TCRdb holds only in-frame clones, not every one. The sample lists roughly 130,000 clones; roughly 89% were seen once. Sequenced material: PBMCs. The origin of the receptors is a young man in good health and CMV-seronegative.

In this sample, this clone turned up a few times. The rearrangement joins TRBV6-5 to TRBJ1-2; 9 bases agree with TRBD1. From germline, CDR1 is MNHEY and CDR2 SVGAGI. CDR3 size: 15 residues. With 5 bases clipped from V and 5 bases from J, the junction kept 9 bases outside the gene matches. The CDR3 sequence is CASSGDRGGRYGYTF. The CDR3 DNA reads as TGTGCCAGCAGTGGCGACAGGGGGGGTCGGTATGGCTACACCTTC.

The V and J genes are TRBV5-1 and TRBJ1-1, with D possibly being TRBD1 (6 bases). Deletions cut 1 base from V and 8 bases from J, with 9 bases between. This CDR3 region has 12 residues. Germline lookup yields CDR1 SGHRS and CDR2 YFSETQ. The DNA for the CDR3 is TGCGCCAGCAGCTTGACAGGGCGGGAAGCTTTCTTT. It specifies CASSLTGREAFF.

The V gene is TRBV5-1, the J gene TRBJ2-3; possibly TRBD2 for D (6 bases). The CDR3 covers 14 residues. Looked up from germline, CDR1 is SGHRS and CDR2 is YFSETQ. Trimming left V 5 bases short and J 2 bases short, with 12 bases between. The CDR3 spells CASRTGEPTDTQYF. For the CDR3, the DNA is TGCGCCAGCAGGACGGGAGAACCCACAGATACGCAGTATTTT.

The chain carries TRBV7-2 and TRBJ2-7; 9 bases align to TRBD1. Per germline, CDR1 SGHTA and CDR2 FQGNSA. The CDR3 contains 14 residues. V dropped 4 bases and J dropped 1; count of bases not matched to a gene: 2. In DNA, the CDR3 is TGTGCCAGCAGCTGGGACAGGGCGTCCTACGAGCAGTACTTC. Amino acid sequence: CASSWDRASYEQYF.

The rearrangement joins TRBV27 to TRBJ2-3, with TRBD1 as a possible D gene (6 bases). The germline gives CDR1 MNHEY, CDR2 SMNVEV (reference sequence). CDR3 length: 15 residues. The V end lost 6 bases, the J end lost 0 bases, and 13 bases lay between the germline ends. Written as DNA, the CDR3 is TGTGCCAGCAGCCAACGGACAGTTAGCACAGATACGCAGTATTTT. It encodes CASSQRTVSTDTQYF.

The chain combines TRBV28 with TRBJ1-2, with D uncertain. Trimming cost V 6 bases and J 7 bases, with 15 bases left between them. The CDR3 sequence is 13 residues long. Germline assignment: CDR1 MDHEN and CDR2 SYDVKM. CDR3 nucleotides: TGTGCCAGCAGCCCCCCCGGTACGGTTGGCTACACCTTC. Translated, it gives CASSPPGTVGYTF.

The J gene is TRBJ1-2, the V gene TRBV6-1; the D gene is possibly TRBD1 (6 bases). Trimming cost V 8 bases and J 4 bases, with 14 bases left between them. The CDR3 spans 13 residues. Germline assignment: CDR1 MNHNS and CDR2 SASEGT. The CDR3 is CASAGESFYGYTF. The CDR3 DNA reads TGTGCCAGCGCAGGGGAAAGCTTCTATGGCTACACCTTC.

The chain carries TRBV5-6 and TRBJ1-2; no reliable D call. Germline lookup yields CDR1 SGHDT and CDR2 YYEEEE. The CDR3 is made up of 13 amino acids. V gave up 6 bases and J gave up 0 bases, with 9 bases separating them. CDR3 sequence (DNA): TGTGCCAGCACAGGAGGAGCTAACTATGGCTACACCTTC. It yields the protein CASTGGANYGYTF.

V usage is TRBV4-2 and J usage is TRBJ1-1, with TRBD1 identical over 7 bases. This CDR3 has 15 residues. The V gene end was trimmed by 0 bases and the J gene end by 5 bases; junction bases not matched to a gene: 6. The V gene's germline CDR1 is LGHNA and CDR2 YNFKEQ. CDR3 bases: TGTGCCAGCAGCCAAGATGGCTCAGGGGGAACTGAAGCTTTCTTT. Translation gives CASSQDGSGGTEAFF.

V gene TRBV10-3 combines with J gene TRBJ1-2, with 9 positions matching TRBD1. The CDR3 has 16 amino acids. With V trimmed by 1 base and J by 5 bases, 8 bases remained unmatched. Germline CDR1 ENHRY, CDR2 SYGVKD. Here the CDR3 reads CAISEYPGQGMYGYTF. In DNA, the CDR3 is TGTGCCATCAGTGAGTACCCGGGACAGGGAATGTATGGCTACACCTTC.

The chain combines TRBV18 with TRBJ1-1; tentative D call: TRBD1 (6 bases). V lost 6 bases and J lost 0, with 11 bases in between. Per germline, CDR1 KGHSH and CDR2 LQKENI. The CDR3 totals 14 residues. CDR3 loop: CASSGGRMNTEAFF. CDR3 bases: TGTGCCAGCTCTGGGGGCAGAATGAACACTGAAGCTTTCTTT.

The chain is built from TRBV2 and TRBJ2-1, with D possibly being TRBD2 (5 bases). V lost 5 bases to trimming and J lost 4 bases, with 24 bases between them. The CDR3 extends over 18 amino acids. The germline gives CDR1 SNHLY, CDR2 FYNNEI. The CDR3, as DNA: TGTGCCAGCAGTTACCCGAGGACTCAACGGGAAGGATACAATGAGCAGTTCTTC. Amino acid sequence: CASSYPRTQREGYNEQFF.

This chain connects TRBV5-6 to TRBJ2-2, with D possibly TRBD1 on 6 matching bases. The CDR3 loop spans 16 amino acids. Per the germline V gene, CDR1 is SGHDT and CDR2 is YYEEEE. V was pared by 0 bases and J by 6 bases, with 15 bases between. CDR3 in amino acids: CASSLGYRESPGELFF. CDR3 sequence (DNA): TGTGCCAGCAGCTTGGGGTACAGGGAGAGTCCCGGGGAGCTGTTTTTT.

A note on this clone: The limits of the CDR3 on the DNA are not certain, so only TCRdb's listed CDR3 is given. The rearrangement links TRBV19 to TRBJ2-2; the D call TRBD1 from the table was never checked on the DNA. Germline CDR1 is LNHDA and CDR2 is SQIVND (reference sequence). The CDR3 length equals 15 residues, ends included. The CDR3 protein is CASKGTGFGAGELFF.

This sequence joins TRBV7-2 and TRBJ2-7; weak D call: TRBD1 (7 bases). Germline V gene data show CDR1 as SGHTA and CDR2 as FQGNSA. V was cut by 7 bases and J by 4 bases, with 20 bases left in between. This CDR3 is 15 amino acids long. CDR3 sequence (DNA): TGTGCCAGCAACCCTACGCCAGGGGGGAGGTACGAGCAGTACTTC. It encodes CASNPTPGGRYEQYF.

The V gene is TRBV11-1, the J gene TRBJ1-4; 8 bases match TRBD1. This CDR3 is 17 amino acids long. Losses at the gene ends were 6 bases for V and 0 bases for J; bases not matched to a gene: 9. CDR1 is SGHAT and CDR2 is FQDESV in the germline V gene (reference sequence). Here the CDR3 DNA reads TGTGCCAGCAGTTCTACAGGGGGTTTTGCAACTAATGAAAAACTGTTTTTT. Translation: CASSSTGGFATNEKLFF. Using reference TRBV11-1 and TRBJ1-4 for the parts outside the CDR3, the full variable domain is EAEVAQSPRYKITEKSQAVAFWCDPISGHATLYWYRQILGQGPELLVQFQDESVVDDSQLPKDRFSAERLKGVDSTLKIQPAELGDSAMYLCASSSTGGFATNEKLFFGSGTQLSVL.